Below are 10 T cell receptor beta chains sequenced from a single sample in a study of CD8 T cells in ankylosing spondylitis. TCRdb reanalysed the 5' RACE reads using MiXCR and keeps one entry per CDR3 protein. Of about 160,000 distinct CDR3 sequences detected, about 16% appear once; the ten largest clones hold approximately 8%. Sequencing was performed on blood, either unsorted or a sorted T cell fraction (not recorded which). These receptors all stem from a male donor with ankylosing spondylitis or in good health (not recorded which).

The gene calls are TRBV27 and TRBJ1-5; 7 bases line up with TRBD1. CDR1 is MNHEY and CDR2 is SMNVEV in the germline V gene (reference sequence). This CDR3 has 17 amino acids. After removal of 6 bases from V and 6 bases from J, the junction contained 17 bases not matched to a gene. The CDR3 region is CASRQYYGTVIGQPQHF. CDR3 sequence (DNA): TGTGCCAGCAGACAATATTATGGGACAGTAATAGGTCAGCCCCAGCATTTT.

The rearrangement joins TRBV7-9 to TRBJ1-2; 10 bases line up with TRBD1. Germline V gene data show CDR1 as SEHNR and CDR2 as FQNEAQ (reference sequence). The CDR3 contains 16 residues. Trimming at V came to 5 bases and at J to 5 bases, leaving 11 bases not matched to a gene. The CDR3 bases are TGTGCCAGCAGCCGCCGTGGACAGGGGGAACTGTATGGCTACACCTTC. The encoded protein is CASSRRGQGELYGYTF. Variable domain in full (rest from reference TRBV7-9 and TRBJ1-2): DTGVSQNPRHKITKRGQNVTFRCDPISEHNRLYWYRQTLGQGPEFLTYFQNEAQLEKSRLLSDRFSAERPKGSFSTLEIQRTEQGDSAMYLCASSRRGQGELYGYTFGSGTRLTVV.

In this sample, this clonotype turned up a few times. The DNA of the CDR3 is TGTGCCAGCAGCTCAGGTTTCGCCCCGAGGGACACTGAAGCTTTCTTT. This codes for CASSSGFAPRDTEAFF. This chain uses TRBV6-1 with TRBJ1-1; no clear D. This CDR3 region has 16 residues. V lost 6 bases and J 3 bases, leaving 20 bases between the germline ends. Germline CDR1 is MNHNS and CDR2 is SASEGT.

In its sample, this clonotype was seen many times. The chain has TRBV5-1 and TRBJ2-5; D remains unclear. The CDR3 has 13 amino acids. Germline CDR1 reads SGHRS; CDR2 reads YFSETQ. The V end was cut by 0 bases, the J end by 3 bases, with 6 bases between. CDR3 loop: CASSLAAEETQYF. In nucleotides, the CDR3 is TGCGCCAGCAGCTTGGCGGCAGAAGAGACCCAGTACTTC.

The chain carries TRBV29-1 and TRBJ1-2; 10 bases fit TRBD1. Germline V CDR1 and CDR2: SQVTM, ANQGSEA. V lost 1 base to trimming and J lost 6 bases; unmatched junction nucleotides: 5. This CDR3 has 14 amino acids. CDR3 in amino acids: CSVEAGTGVDGYTF. The DNA of the CDR3 is TGCAGCGTTGAAGCCGGGACAGGGGTGGATGGCTACACCTTC. Filled out from reference TRBV29-1 and TRBJ1-2, the complete variable domain reads SAVISQKPSRDICQRGTSLTIQCQVDSQVTMMFWYRQQPGQSLTLIATANQGSEATYESGFVIDKFPISRPNLTFSTLTVSNMSPEDSSIYLCSVEAGTGVDGYTFGSGTRLTVV.

This rearrangement joins TRBV5-1 to TRBJ1-2; 9 positions match TRBD1. The CDR3 has 18 residues. V trimming: 0 bases; J trimming: 8 bases; junction bases outside the gene matches: 17. CDR1 is SGHRS, CDR2 YFSETQ, per germline. The CDR3 DNA is TGCGCCAGCAGCTTGGACCTGAACGACCGGGACAGGGTCTACGGCTACACCTTC. Translated: CASSLDLNDRDRVYGYTF.

In this sample, this clonotype turned up many times. The chain links TRBV12-3 or TRBV12-4 to TRBJ2-5, with 7 nucleotides matching TRBD2. With 2 bases clipped from V and 2 bases from J, the junction kept 5 bases outside the gene matches. The CDR3 length is 15 residues. In DNA, the CDR3 is TGTGCCAGCAGTTTATCGGGAGGCGCACAAGAGACCCAGTACTTC. Residues: CASSLSGGAQETQYF.

The sample holds a few counts of this clonotype. The chain employs TRBV18 and TRBJ2-3; 7 positions match TRBD1. Germline loops: CDR1 KGHSH, CDR2 LQKENI. This CDR3 region has 20 residues. V lost 3 bases, J lost 0 bases, and 18 bases stayed unmatched. The CDR3 nucleotides read TGTGCCAGCTCACCTTGGCCCGGGACAGCGACAAGCGGTAGCACAGATACGCAGTATTTT. Translating gives CASSPWPGTATSGSTDTQYF.

This chain connects TRBV4-2 to TRBJ2-1, with D unclear. V dropped 4 bases and J dropped 7 bases, with 11 bases sitting between them. Germline V lookup: CDR1 LGHNA, CDR2 YNFKEQ. The CDR3 has 13 residues. CDR3 amino acids: CASSLVGENEQFF. In DNA, the CDR3 is TGTGCCAGCAGCCTCGTTGGGGAAAATGAGCAGTTCTTC.

This clonotype was recorded at least ten times. The J gene is TRBJ2-2, the V gene TRBV27; D is unresolved. The V and J ends lost 6 bases and 7 bases respectively, with 9 bases between them. Germline V CDR1 and CDR2: MNHEY, SMNVEV (reference sequence). The CDR3 is made up of 12 amino acids. In DNA form, the CDR3 reads TGTGCCAGCAGCTCCCGGTTCGGGGAGCTGTTTTTT. Translation: CASSSRFGELFF.